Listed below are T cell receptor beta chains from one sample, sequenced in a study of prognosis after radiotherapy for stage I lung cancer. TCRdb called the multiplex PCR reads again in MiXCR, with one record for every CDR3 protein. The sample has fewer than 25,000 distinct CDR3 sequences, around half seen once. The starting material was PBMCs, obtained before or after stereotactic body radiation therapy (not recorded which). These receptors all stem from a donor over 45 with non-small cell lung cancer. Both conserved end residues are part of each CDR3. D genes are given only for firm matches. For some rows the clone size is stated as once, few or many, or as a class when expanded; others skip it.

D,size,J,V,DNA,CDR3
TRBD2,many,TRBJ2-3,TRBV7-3,TGTGCCAGCAGTGTACTAGCGGGAGGTGTAGATACGCAGTATTTT,CASSVLAGGVDTQYF
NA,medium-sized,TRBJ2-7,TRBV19,TGTGCCAGTAGTGATGGGAACGGAGCCTACGAGCAGTACTTC,CASSDGNGAYEQYF
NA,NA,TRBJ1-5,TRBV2,TGTGCCAGCAGCCGCGAGGGGATAAATCAGCCCCAGCATTTT,CASSREGINQPQHF
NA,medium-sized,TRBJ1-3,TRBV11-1,TGTGCCAGCAGCGACAGGACTGGAAACACCATATATTTT,CASSDRTGNTIYF
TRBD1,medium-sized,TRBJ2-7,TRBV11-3,TGTGCCAGCAGCGCACGGGACAGCAGCTCCTACGAGCAGTACTTC,CASSARDSSSYEQYF
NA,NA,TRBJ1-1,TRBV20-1,TGCAGTGCTATGCGGGGGAGCAGTAACACTGAAGCTTTCTTT,CSAMRGSSNTEAFF
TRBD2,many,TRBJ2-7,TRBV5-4,TGTGCCAGCAGCCGCGGGGCGGGAGTACAATACGAGCAGTACTTC,CASSRGAGVQYEQYF
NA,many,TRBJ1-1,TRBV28,TGTGCCAGCCTTAAGGCCAGCCGTGAAGCTTTCTTT,CASLKASREAFF
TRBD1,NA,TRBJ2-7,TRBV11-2,TGTGCCAGCAGCTTCGAATCCGGGACAGCATACGAGCAGTACTTC,CASSFESGTAYEQYF
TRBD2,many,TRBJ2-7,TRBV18,TGTGCCAGCTCACGGGGGGGGACTGCTTACGAGCAGTACTTC,CASSRGGTAYEQYF